These 5 T cell receptor beta chains came from one sample sequenced in a study of cytomegalovirus exposure and HLA in healthy donors. Both 60 Vbeta primers and 13 Jbeta primers went into the PCR. Method: immunoSEQ multiplex PCR; TCRdb's copy keeps in-frame clones and lacks some. The table includes around 220,000 clones, about 74% detected once. The specimen sequenced was PBMCs. The origin of the receptors is a woman in her twenties or thirties in good health and CMV-seronegative.

The J gene is TRBJ2-3, the V gene TRBV10-3; D remains ambiguous. Trimming took off 0 bases at V and 10 bases at J, with 11 bases between the two ends. The V gene's germline CDR1 is ENHRY and CDR2 SYGVKD. CDR3 size: 13 residues. DNA for the CDR3: TGTGCCATCAGTGAGTCTACGGTTTCTCCGCAGTATTTT. As protein: CAISESTVSPQYF.

The chain has TRBV19 and TRBJ1-2, with 7 nucleotides matching TRBD1. The length of the CDR3 is 16 residues. With V trimmed by 3 bases and J by 2 bases, 9 bases remained unmatched. Per germline, CDR1 LNHDA and CDR2 SQIVND (reference sequence). The chain's CDR3 is CASSMAGTAKNYGYTF. The CDR3 DNA is TGTGCCAGTAGTATGGCCGGGACAGCAAAAAACTATGGCTACACCTTC.

The chain links TRBV6-5 to TRBJ2-1; D is unclear. Between the trimmed V and J ends, which lost 4 bases and 0 bases, there was a span of 7 bases. The CDR3 runs to 14 residues. Germline V CDR1 and CDR2: MNHEY, SVGAGI. The chain's CDR3 is CASSFLSSYNEQFF. The CDR3, as DNA: TGTGCCAGCAGTTTTCTTAGCTCCTACAATGAGCAGTTCTTC.

This clone was found a few times. The J gene is TRBJ2-1, the V gene TRBV7-9; 8 bases match TRBD1. The CDR3 is 12 amino acids. J was trimmed by 8 bases and V by 5 bases; bases with no gene match: 2. Germline CDR1 and CDR2: SEHNR and FQNEAQ (reference sequence). CDR3 amino acids: CASSPGGYEQFF. The CDR3 nucleotides are TGTGCCAGCAGCCCAGGGGGCTATGAGCAGTTCTTC. Full variable domain (remainder filled in from reference TRBV7-9 and TRBJ2-1): DTGVSQNPRHKITKRGQNVTFRCDPISEHNRLYWYRQTLGQGPEFLTYFQNEAQLEKSRLLSDRFSAERPKGSFSTLEIQRTEQGDSAMYLCASSPGGYEQFFGPGTRLTVL.

A word on this clone: Other nucleotide sequences from this sample produce the same CDR3. The genes are TRBV7-3 and TRBJ1-6; a weak D match, TRBD1 (5 bases). There are 14 residues in the CDR3. The germline V and J ends were trimmed by 0 bases and 9 bases, with 9 bases remaining between them. Germline CDR1 SGHTA, CDR2 FQGTGA. CDR3 amino acids: CASSLTGDGSPLHF. The CDR3 nucleotides are TGTGCCAGCAGCTTAACAGGGGATGGTTCACCCCTCCACTTT.